One and the same sample provided the 7 T cell receptor beta chains below, sequenced in a study of Graves' ophthalmopathy and Graves' hyperthyroidism. RNA transcripts served as template for amplifying TCR beta CDR3 sequences. The workflow started with a first-round RT-PCR run with HTBI primers and then moved on to a second-round multiplex PCR. TCRdb reprocessed the multiplex PCR reads with MiXCR, giving one entry per CDR3 protein. The data contain over 45,000 distinct CDR3 sequences, about 50% of them singletons. Sequenced material: peripheral blood. The receptors originated from an adult man with Graves' ophthalmopathy.

The gene calls are TRBV2 and TRBJ1-4, with D hard to call. The CDR3 loop spans 13 amino acids. Trimming removed 5 bases at V and 3 bases at J, with 7 bases between. Germline loops: CDR1 SNHLY, CDR2 FYNNEI. The CDR3 reads CASSQRPNEKLFF. DNA for the CDR3: TGTGCCAGCAGTCAGAGGCCTAATGAAAAACTGTTTTTT.

This clonotype has a single count. CDR3 in amino acids: CASSFRSYEQYF. CDR3 bases: TGTGCCAGCAGCTTTAGGAGCTACGAGCAGTACTTC. The V and J genes are TRBV13 and TRBJ2-7; D is unclear. The CDR3 totals 12 residues. Germline values: CDR1 PRHDT, CDR2 FYEKMQ (reference sequence). Trimming cost V 3 bases and J 3 bases, with 6 bases left between them.

This clonotype was seen a handful of times. J is TRBJ1-3 and V is TRBV25-1; 9 bases are a match to TRBD1. With V trimmed by 8 bases and J by 1 base, 9 bases remained unmatched. The V gene's germline CDR1 is MGHDK and CDR2 SYGVNS. CDR3 length equals 16 residues. The CDR3 loop is CASSPRGTGSGNTIYF. The CDR3 bases are TGTGCCAGCTCACCACGGGGGACAGGGTCTGGAAACACCATATATTTT.

This clonotype was counted many times. The gene calls are TRBV20-1 and TRBJ2-4, with 8 bases aligning to TRBD2. CDR1 and CDR2 from the germline V gene are DFQATT and SNEGSKA (reference sequence). With V trimmed by 3 bases and J by 1 base, 8 bases remained unmatched. The CDR3 sequence is 16 residues long. CDR3 DNA: TGCAGTGCTAGGGGGGTCGGGGGGGACGCCAAAAACATTCAGTACTTC. It yields the protein CSARGVGGDAKNIQYF.

In nucleotides, the CDR3 is TGCAGTGCGCAAGCGGGTGGTATGTCTGGGGCCAACGTCCTGACTTTC. Amino acid sequence: CSAQAGGMSGANVLTF. The chain uses TRBV20-1 and TRBJ2-6, with a weak D call TRBD2 (6 bases). Looked up from germline, CDR1 is DFQATT and CDR2 is SNEGSKA (reference sequence). The CDR3 has 16 amino acids. The V end lost 6 bases, the J end lost 1 base, and 16 bases lay between the germline ends.

This clonotype was detected many times. The rearrangement links TRBV4-2 to TRBJ2-7; the D gene is possibly TRBD2 (5 bases). Germline values: CDR1 LGHNA, CDR2 YNFKEQ. The CDR3 contains 13 residues. The V gene lost 1 base and the J gene lost 4 bases, with 8 bases spanning the gap. In DNA, the CDR3 is TGTGCCAGCAGCCAAGGACTACCTTACGAGCAGTACTTC. Translation gives CASSQGLPYEQYF.

To note about this clonotype: One end of the junction is discordant with germline, which a read error may explain. The CDR3 spells CASSRDSTNEKPFF. In DNA, the CDR3 is TGCGCCAGCAGTCGGGACAGCACAAATGAAAAACCGTTTTTT. V and J are TRBV2 and TRBJ1-4, with 7 bases fitting TRBD1. The CDR3 contains 14 residues. Germline CDR1 reads SNHLY; CDR2 reads FYNNEI.